There are many counts of the clone carrying this T cell receptor beta chain. These data are taken from a study of spatial heterogeneity in lung cancer. The germline V gene encodes CDR1 MNHEY and CDR2 SVGAGI. The V and J ends lost 6 bases and 6 bases, in that order; junction bases with no gene match: 3. The CDR3 consists of 13 residues. The sample's time point: sample taken at primary tumor resection. TCRdb fed the 5' RACE reads into MiXCR, producing one record per CDR3 protein. Of about 22,000 distinct CDR3 sequences in the sample, about 5.8% were seen once. The sequence was obtained from a male donor with early-stage non-small cell lung cancer. This sample comprised PBMCs, obtained at surgery. The chain links TRBV6-5 to TRBJ2-4; 9 nucleotides align to TRBD1. The CDR3 protein is CASRRDRVNIQYF. DNA for the CDR3: TGTGCCAGCAGGAGGGACAGGGTAAACATTCAGTACTTC.